The 28 T cell receptor beta chains below were found in one sample sequenced in a study of T-cell reconstitution after alpha-beta-depleted transplantation in children. Researchers prepared the TCRbeta library using unique molecular identifiers, the study reports. In TCRdb, the PCR reads were re-called with MiXCR into one record per CDR3 protein. The repertoire holds 440,000 or so distinct CDR3 sequences, with over 40% as singletons. The sample consisted of PBMCs, taken before TCRalphabeta/CD19-depleted stem cell transplant. The source is a girl aged 2-15 years with aplastic anemia, due to receive a stem cell transplant.

This sequence joins TRBV28 and TRBJ2-3; 9 nucleotides align to TRBD1. Trimming at V came to 5 bases and at J to 4 bases, leaving 7 bases not matched to a gene. CDR3 size: 15 residues. The germline V gene encodes CDR1 MDHEN and CDR2 SYDVKM. CDR3 DNA sequence: TGTGCCAGCAGTATAAGCGGACAGGGGCCAGATACGCAGTATTTT. It translates to CASSISGQGPDTQYF.

This clonotype was counted ten times or more. V is TRBV6-2 or TRBV6-3 and J is TRBJ2-7, with TRBD1 identical over 11 bases. Per the germline V gene, CDR1 is MNHEY and CDR2 is SVGEGT. The J segment lost 2 bases and the V segment lost 2 bases, leaving 2 bases of the junction unmatched. The CDR3 totals 15 residues. The CDR3 here is CASSYGQGATYEQYF. DNA for the CDR3: TGTGCCAGCAGTTACGGACAGGGGGCGACCTACGAGCAGTACTTC.

In its sample, this clonotype was seen many times. The V and J genes are TRBV28 and TRBJ1-1; 9 nucleotides align to TRBD1. Losses at the gene ends were 5 bases for V and 11 bases for J; bases not matched to a gene: 9. CDR1 is MDHEN and CDR2 is SYDVKM in the germline V gene. This CDR3 contains 13 residues. The CDR3 DNA reads as TGTGCCAGCAGTGACGGGACAGGGAGCGGGGCTTTCTTT. Protein product: CASSDGTGSGAFF.

This clonotype showed up just a few times. This sequence joins TRBV10-1 and TRBJ2-1; 12 bases are a match to TRBD2. V shed 4 bases, J shed 10 bases, and the junction held 14 bases outside the gene matches. Per germline, CDR1 WNHNN and CDR2 SYGVQD (reference sequence). The CDR3 loop spans 17 amino acids. The CDR3 DNA reads TGCGCCAGCAGTGCGGGCCGTCTAGCGGGAGGGCCGGGCGAGCAGTTCTTC. Protein: CASSAGRLAGGPGEQFF.

This clonotype was counted between two and nine times. The J gene is TRBJ1-3, the V gene TRBV5-1; 10 bases are shared with TRBD1. The germline V gene has CDR1 SGHRS and CDR2 YFSETQ. The CDR3 extends over 15 amino acids. With V trimmed by 6 bases and J by 3 bases, 6 bases remained unmatched. The CDR3 DNA sequence: TGCGCCAGCACCCGGACAGGGGGAAATGGAAACACCATATATTTT. Encoded protein: CASTRTGGNGNTIYF.

The chain couples TRBV5-1 to TRBJ1-1, with D possibly TRBD1 on 6 matching bases. The CDR3 totals 14 residues. Germline CDR1 and CDR2: SGHRS and YFSETQ. Deletions cut 4 bases from V and 1 base from J, with 11 bases between. The DNA of the CDR3 is TGCGCCAGCAGCATAAACAGGGCGAACACTGAAGCTTTCTTT. It codes for CASSINRANTEAFF.

The J gene is TRBJ2-5, the V gene TRBV5-1, with D unclear. The germline V and J ends were trimmed by 4 bases and 2 bases, with 9 bases remaining between them. CDR1 is SGHRS and CDR2 is YFSETQ in the germline V gene. The CDR3 loop spans 13 amino acids. CDR3 sequence (DNA): TGCGCCAGCAGCACCGAAGGACAAGAGACCCAGTACTTC. Translation gives CASSTEGQETQYF. The full variable domain, completed using reference TRBV5-1 and TRBJ2-5, is KAGVTQTPRYLIKTRGQQVTLSCSPISGHRSVSWYQQTPGQGLQFLFEYFSETQRNKGNFPGRFSGRQFSNSRSEMNVSTLELGDSALYLCASSTEGQETQYFGPGTRLLVL.

This clonotype has a count of ten or more. The chain employs TRBV5-6 and TRBJ2-7, with TRBD1 matching over 12 bases. CDR3 length equals 14 residues. Trimming took 3 bases from V and 6 from J; bases not matched to a gene: 4. Germline V gives CDR1 SGHDT, CDR2 YYEEEE. CDR3 region: CASSYGTGGPEQYF. The CDR3, as DNA: TGTGCCAGCAGCTATGGGACAGGGGGCCCCGAGCAGTACTTC.

This clonotype has at least ten counts. J is TRBJ1-1 and V is TRBV5-5, with D possibly matching TRBD1 (5 bases). V was trimmed by 5 bases and J by 1 base, leaving 12 bases between them. Germline assignment: CDR1 SGHKS and CDR2 YYEKEE (reference sequence). This CDR3 region has 14 residues. The CDR3 protein is CASRPRQGNTEAFF. Here the CDR3 DNA reads TGTGCCAGCAGGCCGCGGCAGGGGAACACTGAAGCTTTCTTT.

This clonotype was recorded many times. The chain links TRBV29-1 to TRBJ2-7, with D tentatively TRBD1 (5 bases). With 4 bases removed from V and 1 base from J, the gap between germline ends came to 11 bases. The CDR3 spans 13 residues. The germline gives CDR1 SQVTM, CDR2 ANQGSEA. CDR3 region: CSVGQSGSYEQYF. The DNA for the CDR3 is TGCAGCGTTGGACAGTCTGGATCCTACGAGCAGTACTTC.

This clonotype turned up a few times. The chain is built from TRBV5-1 and TRBJ1-1, with 8 bases matching TRBD1. CDR1 is SGHRS and CDR2 is YFSETQ in the germline V gene. V gave up 0 bases and J gave up 12 bases; unmatched junction bases: 7. The CDR3 contains 13 residues. The CDR3 reads CASSLGTGSGTFF. The CDR3 DNA sequence: TGCGCCAGCAGCTTGGGGACAGGGAGCGGAACTTTCTTT.

V usage is TRBV15 and J usage is TRBJ2-7, with 7 bases identical to TRBD1. With 0 bases clipped from V and 2 bases from J, the junction kept 10 bases outside the gene matches. In germline, CDR1 is LNHNV, CDR2 YYDKDF (reference sequence). The CDR3 has 17 residues. Here the CDR3 reads CATSRDRDRPWTYEQYF. The CDR3 DNA is TGTGCCACCAGCAGAGATAGGGACAGACCTTGGACCTACGAGCAGTACTTC.

V is TRBV3-1 and J is TRBJ1-1; 9 nucleotides match TRBD1. CDR3 length equals 14 residues. V trimming: 4 bases; J trimming: 6 bases; junction bases outside the gene matches: 6. Germline V gene sequence: CDR1 LGHDT, CDR2 YNNKEL (reference sequence). The CDR3 nucleotides read TGTGCCAGCAGCCCAAGGGGACAGGGCGCTGAAGCTTTCTTT. Translating it yields CASSPRGQGAEAFF.

V gene TRBV27 combines with J gene TRBJ1-5, with 9 bases lining up with TRBD1. The germline V gene has CDR1 MNHEY and CDR2 SMNVEV (reference sequence). With 4 bases clipped from V and 7 bases from J, the junction kept 5 bases outside the gene matches. CDR3 size: 14 residues. CDR3 sequence (DNA): TGTGCCAGCAGTTCCGACAGGGGGAGGCAGCCCCAGCATTTT. Protein product: CASSSDRGRQPQHF.

The chain links TRBV27 to TRBJ1-1; no definite D call. The V and J ends lost 5 bases and 3 bases respectively, with 22 bases between them. CDR3 size: 17 residues. CDR1 MNHEY and CDR2 SMNVEV come from the germline V gene (reference sequence). The CDR3 sequence: CASSAAAVYVRDTEAFF. CDR3 coding DNA: TGTGCCAGCAGTGCCGCAGCAGTTTATGTGAGGGACACTGAAGCTTTCTTT.

This clonotype was detected many times. The V call is TRBV7-2, the J call TRBJ2-1, with 10 positions matching TRBD2. Germline trimming cut 0 bases from V and 15 bases from J; bases unmatched to any gene: 8. Germline CDR1 is SGHTA and CDR2 is FQGNSA. The CDR3 extends over 14 amino acids. CDR3 protein: CASSLAPSGSSRFF. CDR3 nucleotides: TGTGCCAGCAGCTTAGCCCCTAGCGGGAGTTCTCGGTTCTTC.

This chain uses TRBV12-3 or TRBV12-4 with TRBJ1-2; no clear D. V was clipped by 2 bases and J by 2 bases, with 6 bases between them. CDR3 length: 13 amino acids. DNA for the CDR3: TGTGCCAGCAGTTTATTACCGAACTATGGCTACACCTTC. Residues: CASSLLPNYGYTF.

This clonotype was seen only a few times. V is TRBV7-9 and J is TRBJ2-1; D is unresolved. The length of the CDR3 is 16 residues. V lost 2 bases, J lost 0 bases, and 11 bases lay in between. CDR1 and CDR2 (germline): SEHNR, FQNEAQ (reference sequence). CDR3 DNA: TGTGCCAGCAGCTTAAAGGTCCGTAGCTCCTACAATGAGCAGTTCTTC. It yields the protein CASSLKVRSSYNEQFF.

This clonotype was seen just once. DNA of the CDR3: TGCAGTGCTGTTAGCGGGTCCCCGTCTGACTACAATGAGCAGTTCTTC. Protein sequence: CSAVSGSPSDYNEQFF. The J gene is TRBJ2-1, the V gene TRBV20-1, with TRBD2 identical over 7 bases. The CDR3 runs to 16 residues. V gave up 5 bases and J gave up 3 bases; unmatched junction bases: 13. Germline CDR1 DFQATT, CDR2 SNEGSKA (reference sequence).

The gene calls are TRBV7-9 and TRBJ2-7, with 7 bases fitting TRBD2. V shed 2 bases and J 6 bases; nucleotides not matched to a gene: 1. CDR1 SEHNR and CDR2 FQNEAQ come from the germline V gene (reference sequence). This CDR3 comprises 12 residues. Written as DNA, the CDR3 is TGTGCCAGCAGCTTACCGGGGGGCGAGCAGTACTTC. It translates to CASSLPGGEQYF.

This clonotype was recorded a few times. The genes are TRBV20-1 and TRBJ1-5; D not resolved. The germline V and J ends were trimmed by 5 bases and 3 bases, with 11 bases remaining between them. CDR1 is DFQATT, CDR2 SNEGSKA, per germline (reference sequence). This CDR3 has 13 residues. The CDR3 loop reads CSAPKNLNQPQHF. The CDR3 nucleotides are TGCAGTGCTCCTAAAAACCTCAATCAGCCCCAGCATTTT.

This clonotype was seen just once. This may stem from a read error, because a much larger clone lies one nucleotide away. The V gene is TRBV5-5, the J gene TRBJ1-2; D is perhaps TRBD1 (5 bases). The CDR3 spans 15 residues. The germline V gene encodes CDR1 SGHKS and CDR2 YYEKEE (reference sequence). This CDR3 is CASSLGGPSNYGYPF. The CDR3 DNA is TGTGCCAGCAGCCTCGGGGGACCTTCTAACTATGGCTACCCCTTC.

This clonotype was observed a single time. The chain links TRBV5-1 to TRBJ2-7, with D possibly TRBD2 on 6 matching bases. V was trimmed by 0 bases and J by 6 bases, leaving 10 bases between them. The V gene's germline CDR1 is SGHRS and CDR2 YFSETQ. The CDR3 loop spans 13 amino acids. The CDR3 loop is CASSLGLVSEQYF. The CDR3 bases are TGCGCCAGCAGCTTGGGACTAGTTTCCGAGCAGTACTTC. Full variable domain (missing parts from reference TRBV5-1 and TRBJ2-7): KAGVTQTPRYLIKTRGQQVTLSCSPISGHRSVSWYQQTPGQGLQFLFEYFSETQRNKGNFPGRFSGRQFSNSRSEMNVSTLELGDSALYLCASSLGLVSEQYFGPGTRLTVT.

This clonotype was found a few times. This chain connects TRBV20-1 to TRBJ2-7, with no clear D. This CDR3 has 12 residues. V shed 3 bases and J shed 4 bases, with 10 bases lying between them. Germline lookup yields CDR1 DFQATT and CDR2 SNEGSKA (reference sequence). The CDR3: CSARVMGYEQYF. CDR3 coding DNA: TGCAGTGCTAGGGTTATGGGGTACGAGCAGTACTTC.

This clonotype has at least ten counts. The rearrangement joins TRBV6-5 to TRBJ1-2; D is uncertain. Germline lookup yields CDR1 MNHEY and CDR2 SVGAGI. The CDR3 has 11 residues. The V and J ends lost 4 bases and 4 bases respectively, with 4 bases between them. CDR3 nucleotide sequence: TGTGCCAGCAGTTGGGGCTATGGCTACACCTTC. Its translation: CASSWGYGYTF.

This clonotype showed up many times. The V call is TRBV28, the J call TRBJ2-1; TRBD2 matches at 8 bases. V shed 5 bases and J 0 bases; nucleotides not matched to a gene: 3. Germline lookup yields CDR1 MDHEN and CDR2 SYDVKM. The CDR3 is 15 amino acids. The CDR3 loop reads CASSSGSLSYNEQFF. The CDR3, as DNA: TGTGCCAGCAGTAGCGGGAGTCTCTCCTACAATGAGCAGTTCTTC.

The rearrangement joins TRBV29-1 to TRBJ2-5; D is possibly TRBD2 (5 bases). The CDR3 covers 12 residues. With 5 bases removed from V and 9 bases from J, the gap between germline ends came to 16 bases. Germline CDR1 is SQVTM and CDR2 is ANQGSEA. The CDR3 DNA reads as TGCAGCGTTTCGGGATTCCTTGCGGCCCAGTACTTC. It specifies CSVSGFLAAQYF.

The chain joins TRBV20-1 to TRBJ2-7; TRBD2 aligns across 13 bases. From germline, CDR1 is DFQATT and CDR2 SNEGSKA (reference sequence). The CDR3 contains 19 residues. Trimming at V came to 0 bases and at J to 0 bases, leaving 11 bases not matched to a gene. In DNA, the CDR3 is TGCAGTGCTAGAGATCATTTTACTAGCGGGAGGGAAAACTCCTACGAGCAGTACTTC. Translation: CSARDHFTSGRENSYEQYF.